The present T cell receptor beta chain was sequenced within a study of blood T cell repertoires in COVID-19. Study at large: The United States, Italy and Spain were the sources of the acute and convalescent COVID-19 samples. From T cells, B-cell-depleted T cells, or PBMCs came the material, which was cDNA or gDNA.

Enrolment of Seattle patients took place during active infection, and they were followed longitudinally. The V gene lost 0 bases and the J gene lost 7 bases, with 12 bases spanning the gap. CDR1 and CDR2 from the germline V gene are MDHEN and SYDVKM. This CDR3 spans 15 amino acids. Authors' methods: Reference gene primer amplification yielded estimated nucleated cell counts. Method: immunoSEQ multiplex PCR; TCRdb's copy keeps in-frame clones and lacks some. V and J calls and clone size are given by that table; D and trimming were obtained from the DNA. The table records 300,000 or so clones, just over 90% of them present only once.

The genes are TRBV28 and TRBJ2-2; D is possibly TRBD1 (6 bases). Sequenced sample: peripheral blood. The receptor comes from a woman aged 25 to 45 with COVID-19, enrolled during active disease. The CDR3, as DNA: TGTGCCAGCAGTTTATGGCAGGGGATAGGCGGGGAGCTGTTTTTT. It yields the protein CASSLWQGIGGELFF. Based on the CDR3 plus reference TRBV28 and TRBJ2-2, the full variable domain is DVKVTQSSRYLVKRTGEKVFLECVQDMDHENMFWYRQDPGLGLRLIYFSYDVKMKEKGDIPEGYSVSREKKERFSLILESASTNQTSMYLCASSLWQGIGGELFFGEGSRLTVL.